Shown below are 15 T cell receptor beta chains from a single sample sequenced in a study of blood T cell repertoires in COVID-19. Some clones are missing from TCRdb's copy, which holds only in-frame ones; the method was immunoSEQ multiplex PCR. The table lists 150,000 to 200,000 clones, approximately 85% of them singletons. Sequencing input: peripheral blood. These receptors were collected from a man aged 55 to 70 who had recovered from COVID-19.

V usage is TRBV9 and J usage is TRBJ2-5; 9 bases match TRBD2. Germline V gene lookup returns CDR1 SGDLS and CDR2 YYNGEE. V lost 7 bases and J lost 5; bases outside the gene matches: 15. The CDR3 length is 16 residues. The CDR3 is CASRPGGAGGEETQYF. CDR3 in DNA: TGTGCCAGCCGCCCGGGGGGAGCGGGGGGTGAGGAGACCCAGTACTTC.

This clone was detected a few times. The rearrangement joins TRBV19 to TRBJ2-2; TRBD2 might be the D (5 bases). Trimming removed 6 bases from V and 7 bases from J, with 12 bases in between. CDR3 length equals 13 residues. CDR1 and CDR2 from the germline V gene are LNHDA and SQIVND (reference sequence). The CDR3 sequence is CASRRGSHGELFF. CDR3 bases: TGTGCCAGTAGGAGAGGGTCCCACGGGGAGCTGTTTTTT.

V is TRBV3-1 (or the pseudogene TRBV3-2) and J is TRBJ1-5; D unresolved. The CDR3 is 14 amino acids. V lost 0 bases and J lost 2, with 5 bases in between. The V gene's germline CDR1 is LGHDT and CDR2 YNNKEL (reference sequence). Here the CDR3 reads CASSQDFGNQPQHF. The CDR3 region has the DNA TGTGCCAGCAGCCAAGACTTCGGCAATCAGCCCCAGCATTTT.

The chain joins TRBV6-5 to TRBJ1-6; perhaps TRBD1 as D (6 bases). Trimming cost V 10 bases and J 9 bases, with 16 bases left between them. This CDR3 contains 13 residues. CDR1 is MNHEY and CDR2 is SVGAGI in the germline V gene. CDR3 in amino acids: CAINRVGGSPLHF. The CDR3 DNA reads TGTGCCATCAACAGGGTTGGTGGTTCACCCCTCCACTTT.

The J gene is TRBJ1-1, the V gene TRBV7-9; 7 nucleotides match TRBD1. CDR3 length: 15 amino acids. Germline V gene lookup returns CDR1 SEHNR and CDR2 FQNEAQ (reference sequence). The J segment lost 1 base and the V segment lost 5 bases, leaving 7 bases of the junction unmatched. The CDR3 DNA sequence: TGTGCCAGCAGCCAGACACAGGGGAGGAACACTGAAGCTTTCTTT. Translated: CASSQTQGRNTEAFF.

V and J are TRBV21-1 and TRBJ2-5; TRBD1 is taken as the D call from the table, unchecked against the DNA. TRBV21-1 is labeled a pseudogene. This CDR3 contains 14 residues. The CDR3 sequence: CASSTPGQGKTQYF. CDR3 DNA sequence: TGTGCCAGCAGCACACCGGGACAGGGGAAGACCCAGTACTTC.

The chain employs TRBV5-6 and TRBJ2-1; 10 bases are shared with TRBD1. The germline V gene encodes CDR1 SGHDT and CDR2 YYEEEE. The length of the CDR3 is 15 residues. After removal of 4 bases from V and 8 bases from J, the junction contained 9 bases not matched to a gene. CDR3 coding DNA: TGTGCCAGCAGCCCCGGGACAGGGGTTTTGGATGAGCAGTTCTTC. It translates to CASSPGTGVLDEQFF.

The genes are TRBV29-1 and TRBJ1-2, with D tentatively TRBD1 (6 bases). CDR1 and CDR2 (germline): SQVTM, ANQGSEA. V was clipped by 8 bases and J by 0 bases, with 10 bases between them. The CDR3 runs to 12 residues. CDR3 residues: CSSGQSNYGYTF. As DNA, the CDR3 is TGCAGCTCCGGACAGTCTAACTATGGCTACACCTTC.

V is TRBV5-1 and J is TRBJ1-3; D call uncertain. The CDR3 covers 13 residues. The V gene lost 1 base and the J gene lost 8 bases, with 10 bases spanning the gap. Germline assignment: CDR1 SGHRS and CDR2 YFSETQ. CDR3 sequence reads: CASSLSFGDTIYF. CDR3 in DNA: TGCGCCAGCAGCTTGAGTTTCGGGGACACCATATATTTT. The full variable domain, its missing parts supplied by reference TRBV5-1 and TRBJ1-3, is KAGVTQTPRYLIKTRGQQVTLSCSPISGHRSVSWYQQTPGQGLQFLFEYFSETQRNKGNFPGRFSGRQFSNSRSEMNVSTLELGDSALYLCASSLSFGDTIYFGEGSWLTVV.

This chain links TRBV11-1 with TRBJ2-5, with 7 bases lining up with TRBD1. J lost 2 bases, V lost 3 bases, and 3 bases had no gene match. Germline V gives CDR1 SGHAT, CDR2 FQDESV (reference sequence). CDR3 size: 14 residues. The CDR3 sequence: CASSFGTAQETQYF. DNA of the CDR3: TGTGCCAGCAGCTTCGGGACAGCACAAGAGACCCAGTACTTC. Combining the CDR3 with reference TRBV11-1 and TRBJ2-5 gives the whole variable domain EAEVAQSPRYKITEKSQAVAFWCDPISGHATLYWYRQILGQGPELLVQFQDESVVDDSQLPKDRFSAERLKGVDSTLKIQPAELGDSAMYLCASSFGTAQETQYFGPGTRLLVL.

The chain employs TRBV7-6 and TRBJ2-3; 8 nucleotides agree with TRBD2. Germline V lookup: CDR1 SGHVS, CDR2 FNYEAQ. The CDR3 runs to 15 residues. V shed 4 bases and J 2 bases; nucleotides not matched to a gene: 5. DNA for the CDR3: TGTGCCAGCAGCTCCGGGGGGGGAAACACAGATACGCAGTATTTT. It codes for CASSSGGGNTDTQYF.

This CDR3 reads CASSTRDRGMKPQHF. The DNA for the CDR3 is TGTGCCAGTAGTACCCGGGACAGGGGTATGAAGCCCCAGCATTTT. The chain joins TRBV19 to TRBJ1-5; TRBD1 matches at 10 bases. The CDR3 consists of 15 residues. V lost 4 bases, J lost 8 bases, and 8 bases stayed unmatched. Germline CDR1 reads LNHDA; CDR2 reads SQIVND (reference sequence).

CDR3 nucleotides: TGTGCCACCAGCAGAGATTGGGGGGGGGACCTCTCCTACGAGCAGTACTTC. This encodes CATSRDWGGDLSYEQYF. The chain employs TRBV15 and TRBJ2-7, with 7 bases matching TRBD2. After removal of 0 bases from V and 0 bases from J, the junction contained 8 bases not matched to a gene. CDR1 LNHNV and CDR2 YYDKDF come from the germline V gene (reference sequence). The CDR3 contains 17 residues.

The V call is TRBV5-8, the J call TRBJ1-5; D not resolved. Germline loops: CDR1 SGHTS, CDR2 YDEGEE. This CDR3 spans 15 amino acids. Trimming shortened V by 0 bases and J by 1 base, and 8 bases separated the two germline ends. The CDR3 sequence: CASSLGELSNQPQHF. The CDR3 nucleotides are TGTGCCAGCAGCTTGGGGGAGCTAAGCAATCAGCCCCAGCATTTT.

V usage is TRBV6-2 or TRBV6-3 and J usage is TRBJ2-1; maybe TRBD2 (6 bases). V was shortened by 2 bases and J by 9 bases, with 14 bases between the two germline ends. From germline, CDR1 is MNHEY and CDR2 SVGEGT. CDR3 length: 14 amino acids. In DNA, the CDR3 is TGTGCCAGCAGTTACCGACTCGTCGGGGGTGAGCAGTTCTTC. Its translation: CASSYRLVGGEQFF.